Reported below is one T cell receptor (beta chain). The data are from a study of T cells after somatic rescue of genetic block. The germline V and J ends were trimmed by 11 bases and 1 base, with 13 bases remaining between them. Germline loops: CDR1 SGHTA, CDR2 FQGNSA. The CDR3 runs to 13 residues. The method was immunoSEQ multiplex PCR; TCRdb's version includes in-frame clones alone and lacks a portion of them. The data contain some 90,000 clones, around 90% of them singletons. This rearrangement joins TRBV7-2 to TRBJ2-3; D perhaps matches TRBD1 (5 bases). The sequenced sample was peripheral blood mononuclear cells (PBMCs). The receptor was isolated from a woman aged 18-35 years. The CDR3 protein is CALGVGGTDTQYF. CDR3 DNA sequence: TGTGCCTTAGGGGTAGGGGGCACAGATACGCAGTATTTT.